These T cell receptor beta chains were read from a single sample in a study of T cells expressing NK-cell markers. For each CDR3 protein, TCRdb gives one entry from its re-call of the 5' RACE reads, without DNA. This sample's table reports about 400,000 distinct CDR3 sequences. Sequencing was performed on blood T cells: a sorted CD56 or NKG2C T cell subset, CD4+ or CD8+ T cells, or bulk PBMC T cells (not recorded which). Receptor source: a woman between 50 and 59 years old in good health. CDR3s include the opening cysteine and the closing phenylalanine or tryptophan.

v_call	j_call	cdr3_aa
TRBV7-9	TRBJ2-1	CASSLGLAKRVFYNEQFF
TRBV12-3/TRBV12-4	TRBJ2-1	CASSRPGLAATGSYNEQFF
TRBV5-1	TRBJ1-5	CASSLSGGDQPQHF
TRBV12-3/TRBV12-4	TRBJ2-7	CASSFGVPLYEQYF
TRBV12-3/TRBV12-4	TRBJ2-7	CASSGPTPYEQYF
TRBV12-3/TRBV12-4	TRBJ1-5	CASSPPVGFSNQPQHF
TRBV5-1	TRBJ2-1	CASSLVGGSGYNEQFF
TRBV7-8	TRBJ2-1	CASSYRVKGTSDDEQFF
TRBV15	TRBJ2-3	CATSRERLASTDTQYF
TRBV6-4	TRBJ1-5	CASSAHKTAHF
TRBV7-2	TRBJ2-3	CASSLVPSGSAGADTQYF
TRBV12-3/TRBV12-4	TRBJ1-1	CASSKPRAHTEAFF
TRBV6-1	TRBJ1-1	CASTSPRRTNTEAFF
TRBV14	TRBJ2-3	CASSQTSGSVDTQYF
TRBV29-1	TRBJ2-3	CSSPGDNTDTQYF
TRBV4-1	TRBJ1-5	CASSQVAGSNQPQHF
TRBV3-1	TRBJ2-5	CASSQEWGRGETQYF
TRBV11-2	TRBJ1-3	CASSSVRGVGNTIYF
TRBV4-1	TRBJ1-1	CASSQLPGSAFF
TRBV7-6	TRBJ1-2	CASSRDRDFGYTF
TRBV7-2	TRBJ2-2	CASSWTGGPGELFF
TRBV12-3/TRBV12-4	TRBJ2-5	CASSSGNLQETQYF
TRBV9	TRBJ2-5	CASSVDGTSETQYF
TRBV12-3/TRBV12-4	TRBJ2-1	CASSLGRRGPANNEQFF
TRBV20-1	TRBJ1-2	CSARPQPDRDPGYTF
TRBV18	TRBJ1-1	CASSPLGAMGTEAFF